This is a list of T cell receptor beta chains from one sample in a study of cytomegalovirus exposure and HLA in healthy donors. Sequencing was performed with immunoSEQ multiplex PCR; in TCRdb, only in-frame clones are kept and a portion is missing. The sample shows approximately 210,000 clones, and roughly 0.98% sits with its ten largest clones. Sequenced sample: PBMCs. Receptors originate from a young woman in good health and CMV-seropositive. Each CDR3 is given with its conserved first and last residue. A D gene is named only where the DNA matches it firmly.

V gene	D gene	J gene	CDR3 DNA	CDR3 protein
TRBV5-1	NA	TRBJ1-4	TGCGCCAGCAGCTACCGGACTGATAATGAAAAACTGTTTTTT	CASSYRTDNEKLFF
TRBV10-3	NA	TRBJ2-1	TGTGCCATCCGGGAGGGACAGACCAATGAGCAGTTCTTC	CAIREGQTNEQFF
TRBV9	TRBD1	TRBJ2-2	TGTGCCAGTAGAAGGACAGGGGGCACCGGGGAGCTGTTTTTT	CASRRTGGTGELFF
TRBV7-7	TRBD2	TRBJ2-5	TGTGCCAGCAGCTCGGGGATGGGAGGGGAGACCCAGTACTTC	CASSSGMGGETQYF
TRBV27	TRBD2	TRBJ2-1	TGTGCCAGCAGTTTATCGATTTCGTCGGGGGGGGCCGACAATGAGCAGTTCTTC	CASSLSISSGGADNEQFF
TRBV19	TRBD2	TRBJ2-1	TGTGCCAGTAGTGCCGTTGGAGCGGGAATCCATGAGCAGTTCTTC	CASSAVGAGIHEQFF
TRBV19	TRBD2	TRBJ2-3	TGTGCCAGTAGGTTTCTAGCGGGGAGCCGACGGGGTGATACGCAGTATTTT	CASRFLAGSRRGDTQYF
TRBV5-1	TRBD1	TRBJ2-2	TGCGCCAGCAGCTTGGATTTAGGGGGCTCCGGGGAGCTGTTTTTT	CASSLDLGGSGELFF
TRBV28	NA	TRBJ1-5	TGTGCCAGCAGTCCCCGGACACCCAATCAGCCCCAGCATTTT	CASSPRTPNQPQHF
TRBV30	NA	TRBJ2-3	TGTGCCTGGAGTGGGGGTGATGGACAGTCGCAGTATTTT	CAWSGGDGQSQYF
TRBV2	TRBD1	TRBJ1-5	TGTGCCAGCAGTAAAGGACAGGGCAATCAGCCCCAGCATTTT	CASSKGQGNQPQHF
TRBV27	TRBD1	TRBJ1-5	TGTGCCAGCAGATCACAGGGGTCCAATCAGCCCCAGCATTTT	CASRSQGSNQPQHF
TRBV14	TRBD2	TRBJ2-1	TGTGCCAGCAGCCAAGAATGGCTAGCGGGGCCCCGGATGGATAATGAGCAGTTCTTC	CASSQEWLAGPRMDNEQFF
TRBV7-2	NA	TRBJ1-5	TGTGCCAGCAGCCGGGACATTCATAGCAATCAGCCCCAGCATTTT	CASSRDIHSNQPQHF
TRBV6-1	TRBD1	TRBJ2-7	TGTGCCAGCAGCGCCGGGACAGGCCTCTACGAGCAGTACTTC	CASSAGTGLYEQYF
TRBV19	NA	TRBJ1-1	TGTGCCAGTTCTGAGACTCTGAACACTGAAGCTTTCTTT	CASSETLNTEAFF
TRBV15	NA	TRBJ1-1	TGTGCCACCAGCAGAGATCCGGGACAGAACACTGAAGCTTTCTTT	CATSRDPGQNTEAFF
TRBV27	NA	TRBJ2-7	TGTGCCAGCAGGGCCCTGCGGGGCTCCTACGAGCAGTACTTC	CASRALRGSYEQYF
TRBV7-8	TRBD2	TRBJ2-1	TGTGCCAGCAGCTTAGAGTCGGGTCTAGCGGGAGGGAATGAGCAGTTCTTC	CASSLESGLAGGNEQFF
TRBV18	NA	TRBJ2-6	TGTGCCAGCTCACCTCGTCAAAGGGGGTCTGGGGCCAACGTCCTGACTTTC	CASSPRQRGSGANVLTF
TRBV5-4	TRBD2	TRBJ2-1	TGTGCCAGCAGCTCGAGGACTAGCGGGAGGGCCGTAAATGAGCAGTTCTTC	CASSSRTSGRAVNEQFF
TRBV9	TRBD1	TRBJ1-2	TGTGCCAGCAGCGAGCGGACAGGGGGCTATGGCTACACCTTC	CASSERTGGYGYTF
TRBV5-1	TRBD2	TRBJ2-1	TGCGCCAGCAGCTTGGCGACTAGCGGACAAAACAATGAGCAGTTCTTC	CASSLATSGQNNEQFF
TRBV4-1	NA	TRBJ1-5	TGCGCCAGCAGCCAGAGGGAGGGAGGCACTAGCAATCAGCCCCAGCATTTT	CASSQREGGTSNQPQHF
TRBV4-2	NA	TRBJ1-5	TGTGCCAGCAGCCAAGATCAGGGGATTCAACAGCCCCAGCATTTT	CASSQDQGIQQPQHF
TRBV7-9	TRBD2	TRBJ2-1	TGTGCCAGCAGCTCTCGGACTAGCGGGAGAGATGAGCAGTTCTTC	CASSSRTSGRDEQFF
TRBV18	TRBD1	TRBJ1-1	TGTGCCAGCTCACCCCGGACAGGGGAGAATGAAGCTTTCTTT	CASSPRTGENEAFF
TRBV19	TRBD1	TRBJ1-2	TGTGCCAGTAGCAGGGACAGGGGGAACTATGGCTACACCTTC	CASSRDRGNYGYTF
TRBV4-2	NA	TRBJ1-6	TGTGCCAGCAGCCTCTTGGGCCGTTCACCCCTCCACTTT	CASSLLGRSPLHF
TRBV5-1	TRBD2	TRBJ2-5	TGCGCCAGCAGCTTACAAATGGCGGGAGGAGAGACCCAGTACTTC	CASSLQMAGGETQYF
TRBV5-4	NA	TRBJ2-2	TGTGCCAGCAGCTTAGGAGGGGCGGCCGGGGAGCTGTTTTTT	CASSLGGAAGELFF
TRBV13	NA	TRBJ2-7	TGTGCCAGCAGCCTCTGGGGGGGCGACCACGAGCAGTACTTC	CASSLWGGDHEQYF
TRBV6-5	NA	TRBJ1-1	TGTGCCAGCAGGTTGGGGGAGGTTGCCGAAGCTTTCTTT	CASRLGEVAEAFF
TRBV10-1	NA	TRBJ1-1	TGCGCCAGCAGTCCTAATCCGGCGGGTGAAGCTTTCTTT	CASSPNPAGEAFF
TRBV5-3	TRBD2	TRBJ2-7	TGTGCCAGAAGCTTGACTAGCGGGGGGATCGAGCAGTACTTC	CARSLTSGGIEQYF
TRBV6-5	NA	TRBJ2-2	TGTGCCAGCAGTTACTCGGGACATCAAAATTGGGAGCTGTTTTTT	CASSYSGHQNWELFF
TRBV4-2	NA	TRBJ2-3	TGTGCCAGCAGCCAGACGGGGGAGGCCACGGATACGCAGTATTTT	CASSQTGEATDTQYF
TRBV19	NA	TRBJ2-7	TGTGCCAGTAGTATAGGGGCAGGAAGCTTTTACGAGCAGTACTTC	CASSIGAGSFYEQYF
TRBV14	NA	TRBJ2-2	TGTGCCAGCAGCCAAAGGCGGGTTGGTAACACCGGGGAGCTGTTTTTT	CASSQRRVGNTGELFF
TRBV28	TRBD2	TRBJ2-1	TGTGCCAGCAGTTTACCCGGGGCTAGCGGGAGGCAGGGTGAGCAGTTCTTC	CASSLPGASGRQGEQFF
TRBV6-5	NA	TRBJ2-7	TGTGCCAGCAGTTACCAAATCGGGTCCTACGAGCAGTACTTC	CASSYQIGSYEQYF
TRBV5-1	TRBD2	TRBJ2-1	TGCGCCAGCAGCACTCGGACTAGCGGGGGGAAGAATGAGCAGTTCTTC	CASSTRTSGGKNEQFF
TRBV27	TRBD1	TRBJ2-2	TGTGCCAGCAGTCCTATACAGGGGTATTACACCGGGGAGCTGTTTTTT	CASSPIQGYYTGELFF
TRBV5-6	NA	TRBJ1-4	TGTGCCAGCAGCTTGGGGCAGTATAATGAAAAACTGTTTTTT	CASSLGQYNEKLFF
TRBV6-5	NA	TRBJ2-3	TGTGCCAGCAGACGATCAGGGGGAGGTCCAGATACGCAGTATTTT	CASRRSGGGPDTQYF
TRBV10-3	NA	TRBJ1-4	TGTGCCATCAGCGGGGCGGGGACGGGGAATGAAAAACTGTTTTTT	CAISGAGTGNEKLFF
TRBV9	TRBD1	TRBJ2-7	TGTGCCAGCAGCGTAGACCCACAGGGGGCCTACGAGCAGTACTTC	CASSVDPQGAYEQYF
TRBV5-6	TRBD1	TRBJ2-7	TGTGCCAGCAGCTTGGAGGCCAGGGGGCTCTACGAGCAGTACTTC	CASSLEARGLYEQYF
TRBV7-7	NA	TRBJ2-1	TGTGCCAGCAGCTTACTAGGGGGCTCCTACAATGAGCAGTTCTTC	CASSLLGGSYNEQFF
TRBV4-3	NA	TRBJ1-2	TGCGCCAGCAGCCAAGATCGGGGGAACTATGGCTACACCTTC	CASSQDRGNYGYTF
TRBV6-5	TRBD2	TRBJ2-3	TGTGCCAGCACTGGGACTAGCGGAGATACGCAGTATTTT	CASTGTSGDTQYF
TRBV27	TRBD2	TRBJ2-3	TGTGCCAGCAGTTTATGGGGGGGAGATACGCAGTATTTT	CASSLWGGDTQYF
TRBV15	NA	TRBJ1-4	TGTGCCACTCTGGGGGCAGCAAGCGAAAAACTGTTTTTT	CATLGAASEKLFF
TRBV7-2	NA	TRBJ1-5	TGTGCCAGCAGCTTTAACGGGGGGGGACAGCCCCAGCATTTT	CASSFNGGGQPQHF
TRBV7-7	NA	TRBJ2-1	TGTGCCAGCAGCTCGGACAGATCCAATGAGCAGTTCTTC	CASSSDRSNEQFF
TRBV9	NA	TRBJ1-1	TGTGCCAGCAGCGTAGATCCTAAAGGGGCCCGCGATATGAACACTGAAGCTTTCTTT	CASSVDPKGARDMNTEAFF
TRBV5-5	NA	TRBJ2-7	TGTGCCAGCAGCTTACAGTCGTCCTACGAGCAGTACTTC	CASSLQSSYEQYF
TRBV7-9	TRBD1	TRBJ2-7	TGTGCCAGCAGCCCCCGGACAGGGGGTCGACACGAGCAGTACTTC	CASSPRTGGRHEQYF
TRBV6-1	NA	TRBJ2-4	TGTGCCAGCAGTGAGCCAGATAAAAACATTCAGTACTTC	CASSEPDKNIQYF
TRBV30	TRBD2	TRBJ2-3	TGTGCCTGGAGCGAACTAGCGCCCCCCCCTGAGGATACGCAGTATTTT	CAWSELAPPPEDTQYF